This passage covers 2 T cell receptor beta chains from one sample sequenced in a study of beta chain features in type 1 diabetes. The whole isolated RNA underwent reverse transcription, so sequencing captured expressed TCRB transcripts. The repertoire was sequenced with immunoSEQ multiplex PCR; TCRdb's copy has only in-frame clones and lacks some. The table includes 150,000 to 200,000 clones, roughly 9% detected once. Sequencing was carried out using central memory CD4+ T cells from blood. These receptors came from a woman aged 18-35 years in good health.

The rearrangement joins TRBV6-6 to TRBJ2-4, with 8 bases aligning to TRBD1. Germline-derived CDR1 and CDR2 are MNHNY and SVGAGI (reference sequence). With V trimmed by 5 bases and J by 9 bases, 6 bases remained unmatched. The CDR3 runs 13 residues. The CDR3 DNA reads TGTGCCAGCAGTACCGGACAGGGTAGCATTCAGTACTTC. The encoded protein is CASSTGQGSIQYF.

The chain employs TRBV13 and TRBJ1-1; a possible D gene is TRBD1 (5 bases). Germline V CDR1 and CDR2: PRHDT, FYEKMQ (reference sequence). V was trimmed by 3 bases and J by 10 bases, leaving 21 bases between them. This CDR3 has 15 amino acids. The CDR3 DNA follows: TGTGCCAGCAGCTTTCAGGGAGGGTTGGCTCGTGGAGCTTTCTTT. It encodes CASSFQGGLARGAFF. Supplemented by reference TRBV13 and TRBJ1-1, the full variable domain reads AAGVIQSPRHLIKEKRETATLKCYPIPRHDTVYWYQQGPGQDPQFLISFYEKMQSDKGSIPDRFSAQQFSDYHSELNMSSLELGDSALYFCASSFQGGLARGAFFGQGTRLTVV.